The 2 T cell receptor beta chains reported below all come from one sample, sequenced in a study of neurological immune-mediated disorders. TCRdb analysed the 5' RACE reads with MiXCR anew, one entry per CDR3 protein. The sample records approximately 39,000 distinct CDR3 sequences, almost 7.5% being singletons. The specimen sequenced was CD4+ T cells from blood. These receptors were taken from a man aged 50 to 60 in good health.

The chain links TRBV19 to TRBJ2-5, with 8 bases identical to TRBD1. From germline, CDR1 is LNHDA and CDR2 SQIVND (reference sequence). V trimming: 4 bases; J trimming: 5 bases; junction bases outside the gene matches: 6. The CDR3 runs to 14 residues. In nucleotides, the CDR3 is TGTGCCAGTAGTACCCAGGGGGCGCGGGAGACCCAGTACTTC. Its protein product is CASSTQGARETQYF.

This clonotype was detected many times. V gene TRBV29-1 combines with J gene TRBJ1-1; 10 bases match TRBD1. The CDR3 has 11 residues. V gave up 4 bases and J gave up 12 bases; unmatched junction bases: 5. The germline V gene has CDR1 SQVTM and CDR2 ANQGSEA. CDR3 region: CSVADRGTTFF. CDR3 DNA: TGCAGCGTTGCGGACAGGGGGACGACTTTCTTT. The full variable domain, its missing parts supplied by reference TRBV29-1 and TRBJ1-1, is SAVISQKPSRDICQRGTSLTIQCQVDSQVTMMFWYRQQPGQSLTLIATANQGSEATYESGFVIDKFPISRPNLTFSTLTVSNMSPEDSSIYLCSVADRGTTFFGQGTRLTVV.